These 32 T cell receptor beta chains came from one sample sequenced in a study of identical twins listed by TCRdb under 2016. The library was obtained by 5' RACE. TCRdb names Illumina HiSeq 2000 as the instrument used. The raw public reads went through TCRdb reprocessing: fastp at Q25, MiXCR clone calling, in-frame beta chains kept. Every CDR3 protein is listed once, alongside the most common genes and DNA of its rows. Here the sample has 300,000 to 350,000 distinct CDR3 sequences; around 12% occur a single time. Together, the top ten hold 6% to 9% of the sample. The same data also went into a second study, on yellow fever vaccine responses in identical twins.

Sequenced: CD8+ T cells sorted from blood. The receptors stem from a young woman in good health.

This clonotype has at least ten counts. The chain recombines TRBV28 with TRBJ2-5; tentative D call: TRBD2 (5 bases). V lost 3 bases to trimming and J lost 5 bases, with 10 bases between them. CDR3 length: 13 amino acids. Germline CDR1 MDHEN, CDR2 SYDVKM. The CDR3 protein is CASSFRGEETQYF. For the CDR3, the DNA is TGTGCCAGCAGTTTCCGTGGGGAGGAGACCCAGTACTTC.

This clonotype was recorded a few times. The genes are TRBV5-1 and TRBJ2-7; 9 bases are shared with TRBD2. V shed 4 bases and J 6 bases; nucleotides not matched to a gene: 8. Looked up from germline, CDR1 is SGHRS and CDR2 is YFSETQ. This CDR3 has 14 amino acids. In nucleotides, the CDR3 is TGCGCCAGCAGCCCAGCGGGAGGAATAATCGAGCAGTACTTC. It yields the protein CASSPAGGIIEQYF.

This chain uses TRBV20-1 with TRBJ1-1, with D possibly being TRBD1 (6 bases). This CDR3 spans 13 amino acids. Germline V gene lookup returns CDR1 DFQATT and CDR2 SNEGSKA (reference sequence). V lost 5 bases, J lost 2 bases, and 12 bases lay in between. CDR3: CSASTGRNTEAFF. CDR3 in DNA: TGCAGTGCTTCCACAGGGCGCAACACTGAAGCTTTCTTT.

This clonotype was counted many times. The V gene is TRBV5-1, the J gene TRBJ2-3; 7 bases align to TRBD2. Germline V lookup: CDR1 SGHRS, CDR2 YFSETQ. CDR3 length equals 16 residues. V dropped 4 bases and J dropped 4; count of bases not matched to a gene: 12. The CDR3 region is CASSPRGRGTADTQYF. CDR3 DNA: TGCGCCAGCAGCCCTCGAGGGCGGGGGACCGCAGATACGCAGTATTTT.

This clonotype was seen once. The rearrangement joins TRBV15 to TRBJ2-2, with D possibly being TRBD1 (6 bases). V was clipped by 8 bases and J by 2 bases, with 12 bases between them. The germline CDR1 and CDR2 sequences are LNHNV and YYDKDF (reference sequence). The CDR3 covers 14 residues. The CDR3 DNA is TGTGCCACCTCGATGGACAGAAACACCGGGGAGCTGTTTTTT. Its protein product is CATSMDRNTGELFF.

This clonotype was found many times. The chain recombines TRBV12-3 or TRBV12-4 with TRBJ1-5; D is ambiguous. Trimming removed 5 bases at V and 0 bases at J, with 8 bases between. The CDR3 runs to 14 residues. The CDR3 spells CASSPQDSNQPQHF. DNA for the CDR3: TGTGCCAGCAGTCCCCAAGATAGCAATCAGCCCCAGCATTTT.

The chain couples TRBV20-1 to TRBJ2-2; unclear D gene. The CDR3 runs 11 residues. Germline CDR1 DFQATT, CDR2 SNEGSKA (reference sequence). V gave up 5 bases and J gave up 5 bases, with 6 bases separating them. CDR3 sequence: CSAFITGELFF. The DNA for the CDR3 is TGCAGTGCTTTTATAACCGGGGAGCTGTTTTTT.

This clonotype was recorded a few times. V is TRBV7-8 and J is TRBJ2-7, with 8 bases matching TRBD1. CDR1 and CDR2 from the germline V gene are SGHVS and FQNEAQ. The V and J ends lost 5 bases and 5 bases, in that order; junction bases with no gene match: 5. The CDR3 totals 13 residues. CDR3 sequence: CASSDRGRDEQYF. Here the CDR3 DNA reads TGTGCCAGCAGCGACAGGGGTAGGGACGAGCAGTACTTC.

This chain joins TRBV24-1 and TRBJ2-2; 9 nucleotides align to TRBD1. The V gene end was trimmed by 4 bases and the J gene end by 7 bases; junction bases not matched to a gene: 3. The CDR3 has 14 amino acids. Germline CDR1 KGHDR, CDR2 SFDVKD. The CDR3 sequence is CATSERDRDGELFF. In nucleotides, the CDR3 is TGTGCCACCAGTGAAAGGGACAGGGACGGGGAGCTGTTTTTT.

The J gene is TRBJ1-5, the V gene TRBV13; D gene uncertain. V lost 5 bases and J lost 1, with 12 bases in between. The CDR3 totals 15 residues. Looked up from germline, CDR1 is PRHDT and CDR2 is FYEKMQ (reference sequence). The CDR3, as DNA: TGTGCCAGCAGCCGGTCGGACGGGAGCAATCAGCCCCAGCATTTT. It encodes CASSRSDGSNQPQHF.

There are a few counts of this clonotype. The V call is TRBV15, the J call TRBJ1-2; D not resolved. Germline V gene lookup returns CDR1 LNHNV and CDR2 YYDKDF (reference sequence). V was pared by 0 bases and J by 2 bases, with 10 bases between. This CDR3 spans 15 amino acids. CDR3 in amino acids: CATSRDLAGNYGYTF. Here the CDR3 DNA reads TGTGCCACCAGCAGAGATCTGGCAGGAAACTATGGCTACACCTTC. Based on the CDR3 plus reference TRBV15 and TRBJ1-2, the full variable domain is DAMVIQNPRYQVTQFGKPVTLSCSQTLNHNVMYWYQQKSSQAPKLLFHYYDKDFNNEADTPDNFQSRRPNTSFCFLDIRSPGLGDTAMYLCATSRDLAGNYGYTFGSGTRLTVV.

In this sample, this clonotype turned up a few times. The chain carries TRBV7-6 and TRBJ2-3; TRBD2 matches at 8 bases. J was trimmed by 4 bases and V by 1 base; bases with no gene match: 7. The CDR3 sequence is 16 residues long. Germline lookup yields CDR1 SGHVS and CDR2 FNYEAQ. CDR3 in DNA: TGTGCCAGCAGCTTAGGTTCCGGGAGGGCAGCAGATACGCAGTATTTT. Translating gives CASSLGSGRAADTQYF.

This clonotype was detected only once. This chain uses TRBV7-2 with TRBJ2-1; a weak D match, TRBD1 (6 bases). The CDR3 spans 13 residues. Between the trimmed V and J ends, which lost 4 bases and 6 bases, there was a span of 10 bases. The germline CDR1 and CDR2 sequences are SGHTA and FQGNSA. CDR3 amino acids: CASSWGHPNEQFF. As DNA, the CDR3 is TGTGCCAGCAGCTGGGGACATCCCAATGAGCAGTTCTTC.

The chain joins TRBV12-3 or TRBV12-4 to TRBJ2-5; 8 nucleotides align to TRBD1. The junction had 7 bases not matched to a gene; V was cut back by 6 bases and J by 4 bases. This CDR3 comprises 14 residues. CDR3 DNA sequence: TGTGCCAGCAGCCCGACAGGGGCCCTAGAGACCCAGTACTTC. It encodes CASSPTGALETQYF.

DNA for the CDR3: TGCAGTGCCCCCGTCGTGGGAGACGCACGCGAGCAGTACTTC. Protein product: CSAPVVGDAREQYF. V usage is TRBV20-1 and J usage is TRBJ2-7, with D possibly TRBD2 on 5 matching bases. This CDR3 spans 14 amino acids. The V end was cut by 6 bases, the J end by 6 bases, with 21 bases between. Per germline, CDR1 DFQATT and CDR2 SNEGSKA (reference sequence).

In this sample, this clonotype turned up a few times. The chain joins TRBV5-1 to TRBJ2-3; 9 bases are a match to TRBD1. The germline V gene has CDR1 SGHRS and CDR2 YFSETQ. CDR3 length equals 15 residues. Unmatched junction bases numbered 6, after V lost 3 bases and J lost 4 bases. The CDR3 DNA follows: TGCGCCAGCAGCTACACAGGGGGCCCCTCAGATACGCAGTATTTT. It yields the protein CASSYTGGPSDTQYF.

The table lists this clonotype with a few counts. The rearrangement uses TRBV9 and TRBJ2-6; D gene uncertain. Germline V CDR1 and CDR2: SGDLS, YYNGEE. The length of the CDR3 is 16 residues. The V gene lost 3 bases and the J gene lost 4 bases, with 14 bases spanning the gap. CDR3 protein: CASSGRSLAGANVLTF. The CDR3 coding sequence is TGTGCCAGCAGCGGTCGGTCTCTGGCCGGGGCCAACGTCCTGACTTTC. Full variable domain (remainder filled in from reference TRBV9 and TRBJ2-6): DSGVTQTPKHLITATGQRVTLRCSPRSGDLSVYWYQQSLDQGLQFLIQYYNGEERAKGNILERFSAQQFPDLHSELNLSSLELGDSALYFCASSGRSLAGANVLTFGAGSRLTVL.

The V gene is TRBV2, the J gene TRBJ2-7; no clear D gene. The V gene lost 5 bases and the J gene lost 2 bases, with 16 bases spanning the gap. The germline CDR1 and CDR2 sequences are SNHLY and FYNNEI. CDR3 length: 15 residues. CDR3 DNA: TGTGCCAGCAGTCGAAACCCACTCACAGCCTACGAGCAGTACTTC. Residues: CASSRNPLTAYEQYF.

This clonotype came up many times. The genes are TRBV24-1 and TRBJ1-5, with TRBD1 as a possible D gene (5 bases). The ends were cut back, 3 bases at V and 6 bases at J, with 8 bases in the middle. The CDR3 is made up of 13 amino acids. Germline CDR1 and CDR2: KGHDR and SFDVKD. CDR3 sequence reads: CATSDVGRQPQHF. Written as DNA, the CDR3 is TGTGCCACCAGTGATGTGGGACGTCAGCCCCAGCATTTT.

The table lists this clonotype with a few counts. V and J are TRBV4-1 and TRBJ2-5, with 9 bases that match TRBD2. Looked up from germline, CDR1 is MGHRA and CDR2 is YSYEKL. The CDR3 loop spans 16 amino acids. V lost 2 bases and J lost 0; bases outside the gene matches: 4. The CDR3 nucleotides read TGCGCCAGCAGCCAACGAAGCGGGGGGTACCAAGAGACCCAGTACTTC. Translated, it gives CASSQRSGGYQETQYF.

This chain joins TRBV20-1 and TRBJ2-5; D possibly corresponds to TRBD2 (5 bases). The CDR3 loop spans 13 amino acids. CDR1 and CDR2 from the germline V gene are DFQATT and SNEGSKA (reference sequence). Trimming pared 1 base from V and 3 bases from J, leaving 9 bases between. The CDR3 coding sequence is TGCAGTGCTAGAGGGACTTGGGAAGAGACCCAGTACTTC. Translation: CSARGTWEETQYF.

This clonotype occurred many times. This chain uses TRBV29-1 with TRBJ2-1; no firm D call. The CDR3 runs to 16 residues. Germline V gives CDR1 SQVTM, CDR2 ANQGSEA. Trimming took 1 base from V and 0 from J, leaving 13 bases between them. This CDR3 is CSVEGNAVSSYNEQFF. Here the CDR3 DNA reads TGCAGCGTTGAAGGAAACGCGGTAAGCTCCTACAATGAGCAGTTCTTC.

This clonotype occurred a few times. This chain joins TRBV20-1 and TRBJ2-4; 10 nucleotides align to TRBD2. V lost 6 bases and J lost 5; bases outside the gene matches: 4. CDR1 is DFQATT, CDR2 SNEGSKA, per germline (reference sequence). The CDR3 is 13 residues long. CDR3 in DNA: TGCAGTGCAAGACTAGCGGGCGAAAACATTCAGTACTTC. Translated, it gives CSARLAGENIQYF.

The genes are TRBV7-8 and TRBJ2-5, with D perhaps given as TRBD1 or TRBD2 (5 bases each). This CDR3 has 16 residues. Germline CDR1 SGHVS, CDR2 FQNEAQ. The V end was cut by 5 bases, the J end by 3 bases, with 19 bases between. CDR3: CASSHPRGPREETQYF. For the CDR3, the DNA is TGTGCCAGCAGCCACCCCCGGGGACCGAGGGAAGAGACCCAGTACTTC.

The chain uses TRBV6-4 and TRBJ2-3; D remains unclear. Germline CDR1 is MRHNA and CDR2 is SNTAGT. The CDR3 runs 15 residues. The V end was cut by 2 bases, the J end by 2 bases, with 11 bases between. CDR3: CASSDNPGHTDTQYF. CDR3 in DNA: TGTGCCAGCAGTGACAACCCCGGGCACACAGATACGCAGTATTTT.

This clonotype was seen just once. For the CDR3, the DNA is TGTGCCAGCAGTTTATCTCCTAGCGGGGCTGCAGATACGCAGTATTTT. This encodes CASSLSPSGAADTQYF. This rearrangement joins TRBV27 to TRBJ2-3, with 9 bases that match TRBD2. The CDR3 covers 16 residues. The junction had 5 bases not matched to a gene; V was cut back by 0 bases and J by 4 bases. The germline CDR1 and CDR2 sequences are MNHEY and SMNVEV (reference sequence).

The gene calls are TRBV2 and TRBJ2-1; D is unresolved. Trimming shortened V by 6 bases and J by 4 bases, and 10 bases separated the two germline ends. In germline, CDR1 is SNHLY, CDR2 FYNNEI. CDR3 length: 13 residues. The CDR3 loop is CASRALGYNEQFF. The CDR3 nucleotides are TGTGCCAGCAGGGCCCTGGGGTACAATGAGCAGTTCTTC.

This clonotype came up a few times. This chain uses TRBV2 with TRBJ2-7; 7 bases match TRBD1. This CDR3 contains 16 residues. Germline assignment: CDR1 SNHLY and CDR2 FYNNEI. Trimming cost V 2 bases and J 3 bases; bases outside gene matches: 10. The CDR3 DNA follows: TGTGCCAGCAGTGAACCTCCGGGACAGCTTTTCTACGAGCAGTACTTC. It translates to CASSEPPGQLFYEQYF.

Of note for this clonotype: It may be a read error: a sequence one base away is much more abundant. CDR3 protein: CASSSKTGELFF. The CDR3 DNA follows: TGTGCCAGCAGTTCGAAAACCGGGGAGCTGTTTTTT. The rearrangement links TRBV12-3 or TRBV12-4 to TRBJ2-2; no clear D gene. CDR3 size: 12 residues.

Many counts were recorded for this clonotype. CDR3 residues: CAISEGNYGYTF. The CDR3 DNA follows: TGTGCCATCAGTGAGGGTAACTATGGCTACACCTTC. The chain links TRBV10-3 to TRBJ1-2; D remains ambiguous. Trimming cost V 2 bases and J 1 base, with 2 bases left between them. CDR3 size: 12 residues. Germline CDR1 reads ENHRY; CDR2 reads SYGVKD.

CDR3 bases: TGTGCCAGCAGTGACTCGTTACAGGGGCGCTCCTACGAGCAGTACTTC. Its translation: CASSDSLQGRSYEQYF. The gene calls are TRBV6-4 and TRBJ2-7, with 7 bases that match TRBD1. Trimming took 0 bases from V and 0 from J; bases not matched to a gene: 5. Germline CDR1 reads MRHNA; CDR2 reads SNTAGT. The CDR3 extends over 16 amino acids.

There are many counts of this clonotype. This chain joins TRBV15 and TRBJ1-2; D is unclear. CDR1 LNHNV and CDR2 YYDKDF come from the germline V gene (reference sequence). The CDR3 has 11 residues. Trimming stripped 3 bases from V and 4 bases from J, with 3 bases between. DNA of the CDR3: TGTGCCACCAGCAGTGGCTATGGCTACACCTTC. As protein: CATSSGYGYTF.